These 5 T cell receptor beta chains came from one sample sequenced in a study of response to subunit inactivated influenza vaccine. One entry per CDR3 protein, called by TCRdb with MiXCR from the RT-PCR reads. This table has about 500,000 distinct CDR3 sequences, approximately 15% appearing once. Sequencing was performed on CD4+ T cells sorted from PBMCs, taken roughly 24 months after vaccination. The receptors stem from a man aged 50 to 69 who received an inactivated influenza vaccine.

The chain recombines TRBV5-6 with TRBJ1-1, with 10 bases fitting TRBD1. After removal of 1 base from V and 4 bases from J, the junction contained 7 bases not matched to a gene. The germline gives CDR1 SGHDT, CDR2 YYEEEE. The CDR3 totals 16 residues. The CDR3 protein is CASSLPGWTGGTEAFF. In nucleotides, the CDR3 is TGTGCCAGCAGCTTGCCAGGCTGGACAGGGGGCACTGAAGCTTTCTTT. The full variable domain, completed using reference TRBV5-6 and TRBJ1-1, is DAGVTQSPTHLIKTRGQQVTLRCSPKSGHDTVSWYQQALGQGPQFIFQYYEEEERQRGNFPDRFSGHQFPNYSSELNVNALLLGDSALYLCASSLPGWTGGTEAFFGQGTRLTVV.

In this sample, this clonotype turned up many times. V usage is TRBV27 and J usage is TRBJ2-5; 9 positions agree with TRBD1. Per germline, CDR1 MNHEY and CDR2 SMNVEV (reference sequence). J was trimmed by 5 bases and V by 5 bases; bases with no gene match: 6. The CDR3 sequence is 14 residues long. The CDR3 coding sequence is TGTGCCAGCAGTCCACAGGGGGCTAGGGAGACCCAGTACTTC. Protein sequence: CASSPQGARETQYF.

CDR3 sequence reads: CASSQEPVVGPGELFF. CDR3 DNA: TGCGCCAGCAGCCAAGAGCCTGTGGTTGGGCCCGGGGAGCTGTTTTTT. The rearrangement uses TRBV4-3 and TRBJ2-2, with D unresolved. CDR1 and CDR2 (germline): LGHNA, YSLEER. The length of the CDR3 is 16 residues. V was shortened by 0 bases and J by 6 bases, with 14 bases between the two germline ends.

This clonotype was seen repeatedly, ten times or more. The chain links TRBV29-1 to TRBJ2-7, with 7 bases lining up with TRBD2. CDR1 and CDR2 from the germline V gene are SQVTM and ANQGSEA. V was clipped by 0 bases and J by 1 base; unmatched bases: 3. CDR3 length equals 14 residues. CDR3 residues: CSVEEQGGSYEQYF. The DNA of the CDR3 is TGCAGCGTTGAAGAGCAGGGAGGGTCCTACGAGCAGTACTTC.

This clonotype was observed a handful of times. The chain is built from TRBV10-3 and TRBJ1-2; D possibly corresponds to TRBD1 (5 bases). The CDR3 is made up of 13 amino acids. Germline V gene lookup returns CDR1 ENHRY and CDR2 SYGVKD. V dropped 0 bases and J dropped 8 bases, with 10 bases sitting between them. The DNA of the CDR3 is TGTGCCATCAGTGAGTCTGGGGGAAGCGGCTACACCTTC. Residues: CAISESGGSGYTF.